Given below is one T cell receptor (beta chain) in context. This sample was taken from a study of blood T cell repertoires in COVID-19. Generated by immunoSEQ multiplex PCR, the TCRdb table keeps only in-frame clones and is missing some. Among more than 250,000 clones listed, over 70% were seen once. CDR3 length equals 17 residues. CDR1 is MNHEY, CDR2 SMNVEV, per germline (reference sequence). After removal of 8 bases from V and 6 bases from J, the junction contained 16 bases not matched to a gene. Sequenced material: peripheral blood. The chain is built from TRBV27 and TRBJ2-2, with TRBD1 matching over 9 bases. The sequence came from a human donor in a cohort sampled during active COVID-19. The CDR3 nucleotides read TGTGCCAGCCGGGGACTAACCGGGACAGGGTCGTCCGGGGAGCTGTTTTTT. This encodes CASRGLTGTGSSGELFF.